These 9 T cell receptor beta chains were sequenced from one sample in a study of cytomegalovirus exposure and HLA in healthy donors. With 60 Vbeta and 13 Jbeta primers, the PCR was carried out. Generated by immunoSEQ multiplex PCR, the TCRdb table keeps only in-frame clones and is missing some. The table includes 130,000 to 150,000 clones, roughly 80% detected once. What was sequenced was PBMCs. The receptors were gathered from a male donor in good health and CMV-seronegative.

This chain connects TRBV5-1 to TRBJ2-7; 10 positions match TRBD1. The germline V gene encodes CDR1 SGHRS and CDR2 YFSETQ. This CDR3 spans 14 amino acids. With V trimmed by 5 bases and J by 4 bases, 6 bases remained unmatched. The DNA for the CDR3 is TGCGCCAGCAGTCTGACAGGGGGCAATTACGAGCAGTACTTC. Its protein is CASSLTGGNYEQYF.

The chain carries TRBV28 and TRBJ1-1; TRBD1 is a possible D gene (6 bases). The ends were cut back, 3 bases at V and 0 bases at J, with 11 bases in the middle. The germline V gene encodes CDR1 MDHEN and CDR2 SYDVKM. The CDR3 has 15 amino acids. CDR3 coding DNA: TGTGCCAGCAGTTTCCTGACAGGAATGAACACTGAAGCTTTCTTT. Amino acids: CASSFLTGMNTEAFF.

The chain carries TRBV7-6 and TRBJ1-2; weak D call: TRBD1 (6 bases). The V end lost 5 bases, the J end lost 8 bases, and 21 bases lay between the germline ends. Germline V gene lookup returns CDR1 SGHVS and CDR2 FNYEAQ. This CDR3 has 15 amino acids. The CDR3 bases are TGTGCCAGCAGCCCTCAAACCGGGACACCGCGCGGCTACACCTTC. This gives the protein CASSPQTGTPRGYTF.

The chain is built from TRBV5-1 and TRBJ2-3, with D possibly matching TRBD1 (5 bases). The germline gives CDR1 SGHRS, CDR2 YFSETQ. This CDR3 comprises 12 residues. V was shortened by 5 bases and J by 2 bases, with 6 bases between the two germline ends. The CDR3 loop reads CASSGATDTQYF. As DNA, the CDR3 is TGCGCCAGCAGTGGGGCCACAGATACGCAGTATTTT.

This chain uses TRBV30 with TRBJ1-6; 7 bases fit TRBD1. Trimming at V came to 2 bases and at J to 6 bases, leaving 10 bases not matched to a gene. Germline CDR1 reads GTSNPN; CDR2 reads SVGIG (reference sequence). The CDR3 is 16 amino acids. In DNA form, the CDR3 reads TGTGCCTGGAGTATAGGGGGCGCGGTTGTTAATTCACCCCTCCACTTT. Encoded protein: CAWSIGGAVVNSPLHF. Using reference TRBV30 and TRBJ1-6 for the parts outside the CDR3, the full variable domain is SQTIHQWPATLVQPVGSPLSLECTVEGTSNPNLYWYRQAAGRGLQLLFYSVGIGQISSEVPQNLSASRPQDRQFILSSKKLLLSDSGFYLCAWSIGGAVVNSPLHFGNGTRLTVT.

This chain uses TRBV4-3 with TRBJ2-7; 8 bases agree with TRBD2. Germline V gene data show CDR1 as LGHNA and CDR2 as YSLEER. The CDR3 loop spans 16 amino acids. J gave up 1 base and V 0 bases, and 5 bases lay outside the gene matches. The CDR3 DNA reads as TGCGCCAGCAGCCAAGAATGGACTAGCCCTTCCTACGAGCAGTACTTC. Translated, it gives CASSQEWTSPSYEQYF.

As concerns this clone: The junction differs from germline at one of its ends, possibly a read error. The V and J genes are TRBV27 and TRBJ1-5; no definite D call. CDR1 is MNHEY, CDR2 SMNVEV, per germline (reference sequence). The CDR3 spans 14 residues. Here the CDR3 DNA reads TGTGCCGGCAGTTTCTCCGGGGAGTTCCAGCCCCAGCATTTT. This gives the protein CAGSFSGEFQPQHF.

The rearrangement uses TRBV6-5 and TRBJ1-2; D might be TRBD1 (5 bases). Germline V gene data show CDR1 as MNHEY and CDR2 as SVGAGI. Trimming removed 2 bases at V and 2 bases at J, with 15 bases between. CDR3 length equals 16 residues. The CDR3 region is CASSYGGAGSNYGYTF. CDR3 sequence (DNA): TGTGCCAGCAGTTACGGAGGGGCGGGATCGAACTATGGCTACACCTTC.

The chain is built from TRBV7-8 and TRBJ2-1; D is unclear. The CDR3 contains 13 residues. Trimming shortened V by 5 bases and J by 8 bases, and 13 bases separated the two germline ends. The germline CDR1 and CDR2 sequences are SGHVS and FQNEAQ. The CDR3 spells CASSPPPADEQFF. In DNA, the CDR3 is TGTGCCAGCAGCCCGCCCCCTGCGGATGAGCAGTTCTTC. The entire variable domain, with the rest obtained from reference TRBV7-8 and TRBJ2-1, is as follows: GAGVSQSPRYKVAKRGQDVALRCDPISGHVSLFWYQQALGQGPEFLTYFQNEAQLDKSGLPSDRFFAERPEGSVSTLKIQRTQQEDSAVYLCASSPPPADEQFFGPGTRLTVL.